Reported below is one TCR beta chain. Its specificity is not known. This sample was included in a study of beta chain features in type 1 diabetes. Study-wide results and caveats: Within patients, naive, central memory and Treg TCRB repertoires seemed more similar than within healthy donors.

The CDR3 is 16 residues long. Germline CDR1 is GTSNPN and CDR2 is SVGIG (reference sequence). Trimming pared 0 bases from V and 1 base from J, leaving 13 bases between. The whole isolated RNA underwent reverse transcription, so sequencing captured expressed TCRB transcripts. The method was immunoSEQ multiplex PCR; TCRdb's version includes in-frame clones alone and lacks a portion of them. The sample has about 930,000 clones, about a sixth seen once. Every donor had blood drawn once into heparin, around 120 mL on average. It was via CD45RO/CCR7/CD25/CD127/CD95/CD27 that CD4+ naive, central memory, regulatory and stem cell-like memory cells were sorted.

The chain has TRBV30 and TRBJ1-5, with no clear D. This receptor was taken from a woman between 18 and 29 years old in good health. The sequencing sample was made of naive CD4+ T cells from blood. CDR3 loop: CAWSVRKGRSNQPQHF. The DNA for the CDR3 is TGTGCCTGGAGTGTTCGGAAGGGAAGGAGCAATCAGCCCCAGCATTTT.